This is a list of T cell receptor beta chains from one sample in a study of OX40 agonist ivuxolimab in advanced cancers. Sequenced by immunoSEQ multiplex PCR; TCRdb stores in-frame clones only, minus some. The sample lists some 79,000 clones; roughly 88% were seen once. The material was CD4+ or CD8+ T cells sorted from blood, obtained in a trial of the OX40 agonist ivuxolimab. Receptor source: an adult with an advanced solid tumor such as melanoma, head and neck, liver or kidney cancer. Both conserved end residues are part of each CDR3. The D gene is left open where the match is weak. The size of a clone is reported for some rows only, either as once, few or many, or as a class for expanded clones.

NA,TRBJ1-2,TRBV28,NA,TGTGCCAGCAGTTCGGGAAACTTCTATGGCTACACCTTC,CASSSGNFYGYTF
NA,TRBJ2-1,TRBV5-8,NA,TGTGCCAGCAGCTTCACCGGCAGCTCCTACAATGAGCAGTTCTTC,CASSFTGSSYNEQFF
few,TRBJ2-5,TRBV28,NA,TGTGCCAGCAGCACCAGCGGCCCCGGGGGGACCCAGTACTTC,CASSTSGPGGTQYF
NA,TRBJ2-3,TRBV11-3,TRBD2,TGTGCCAGCAGCTCTGGACTAGCGGGAGGGCCGGGCACAGATACGCAGTATTTT,CASSSGLAGGPGTDTQYF
NA,TRBJ1-2,TRBV5-5,TRBD1,TGTGCCAGCAGCCGACAGGGGGTGGATGGCTACACCTTC,CASSRQGVDGYTF
NA,TRBJ1-5,TRBV28,NA,TGTGCCAGCAGTTTAAACTTCGGGGGCAACAGCAATCAGCCCCAGCATTTT,CASSLNFGGNSNQPQHF
NA,TRBJ1-2,TRBV4-2,NA,TGTGCCAGCAGCCAAGGCAATCCCAGAATCTATGGCTACACCTTC,CASSQGNPRIYGYTF
NA,TRBJ1-4,TRBV6-5,NA,TGTGCCAGCAGCGCGGGGGGGTCTAATGAAAAACTGTTTTTT,CASSAGGSNEKLFF
once,TRBJ2-5,TRBV5-1,NA,TGCGCCAGCAGCGATAATTGGGGAGAGACCCAGTACTTC,CASSDNWGETQYF
NA,TRBJ2-1,TRBV2,TRBD1,TGTGCCAGCAGTGCCCGGGGACAGGGCAGTGAGCAGTTCTTC,CASSARGQGSEQFF
once,TRBJ1-2,TRBV10-1,NA,TGCGCCAGCAGTGAGAACAGGTTCTATGGCTACACCTTC,CASSENRFYGYTF
NA,TRBJ1-1,TRBV6-1,NA,TGTGCCAGCAATCAATTGACAGGGAACACTGAAGCTTTCTTT,CASNQLTGNTEAFF
NA,TRBJ2-6,TRBV10-2,NA,TGCGCCAGCAGAGACGGCCTCTCTGGGGCCAACGTCCTGACTTTC,CASRDGLSGANVLTF
NA,TRBJ2-7,TRBV28,NA,TGTGCCACCTTAGCGGCCTACGAGCAGTACTTC,CATLAAYEQYF
NA,TRBJ2-5,TRBV6-5,NA,TGTGCCAGCAGTTACTCGCAGACCCAGTACTTC,CASSYSQTQYF
NA,TRBJ2-4,TRBV11-3,NA,TGTGCCAGCAGCTTAACGGGACACCTATCCCTGGAAAACATTCAGTACTTC,CASSLTGHLSLENIQYF
once,TRBJ1-4,TRBV9,NA,TGTGCCAGCAGCCGCGAGGGGACCCCCTCAAGTGAAAAACTGTTTTTT,CASSREGTPSSEKLFF
NA,TRBJ2-7,TRBV5-1,TRBD2,TGCGCCAGCGATCCGGGACTAGCGGGAGGCGAGCAGTACTTC,CASDPGLAGGEQYF
NA,TRBJ2-5,TRBV10-3,TRBD1,TGTGCCATCAGTGAGTCGGACAGGGATAGCGAGACCCAGTACTTC,CAISESDRDSETQYF
NA,TRBJ2-7,TRBV28,NA,TGTGCCAGCAGTCCAAATTTAACAGGGCGCTACGAGCAGTACTTC,CASSPNLTGRYEQYF
NA,TRBJ1-4,TRBV21-1,NA,TGTGCCAGCAGCCCACAGGGAGGTGGGACAACTAATGAAAAACTGTTTTTT,CASSPQGGGTTNEKLFF
once,TRBJ2-2,TRBV5-1,NA,TGCGCCAGCAGCCCTAGCGACCGGGAGCTGTTTTTT,CASSPSDRELFF
NA,TRBJ2-7,TRBV19,NA,TGTGCCAGTAGTACCGGGACGGGCTCCTACGAGCAGTACTTC,CASSTGTGSYEQYF
NA,TRBJ1-4,TRBV7-9,NA,TGTGCCAGCAGCTTAGGGTGGGGAGGAACTAATGAAAAACTGTTTTTT,CASSLGWGGTNEKLFF
once,TRBJ1-5,TRBV2,NA,TGTGCCAGCAGTGTCGGCCCCATCGAGCAGCCCCAGCATTTT,CASSVGPIEQPQHF
NA,TRBJ2-3,TRBV11-1,NA,TGTGCCAGCAGCTTGTCAGGGACCACAGATACGCAGTATTTT,CASSLSGTTDTQYF
NA,TRBJ2-1,TRBV11-2,TRBD2,TGTGCCAGCAGCGCCCGCGCGGGAGTCTCCGGCGGAGAGCAGTTCTTC,CASSARAGVSGGEQFF
NA,TRBJ1-5,TRBV18,NA,TGTGCCAGCTCACCAGGAATAGGGGCCAACCAGCCCCAGCATTTT,CASSPGIGANQPQHF
NA,TRBJ1-2,TRBV7-9,NA,TGTGCCAGCAGCACCCGGGACCGAAACTATGGCTACACCTTC,CASSTRDRNYGYTF
NA,TRBJ1-4,TRBV7-6,TRBD1,TGTGCCAGCAGCAGGGGACAGGGTGAAAAACTGTTTTTT,CASSRGQGEKLFF
NA,TRBJ2-7,TRBV7-9,TRBD2,TGTGCCAGCAGCCCCGGGAGTGGCGGGAGATTTTCCTCCTACGAGCAGTACTTC,CASSPGSGGRFSSYEQYF